This record concerns one T cell receptor beta chain sequence. This sample is drawn from a study of blood T cell repertoires in COVID-19. Overall study: Sources were T cells, B-cell-depleted T cells, or PBMCs; the material itself was cDNA or gDNA.

During the 2 weeks before they entered the study, exposed participants had met someone with a PCR-confirmed or clinician-diagnosed COVID-19 case. How the authors handled the data: Amplifying reference gene primers gave estimates of nucleated cell counts. TCRdb's copy holds only in-frame clones and misses some; the assay was immunoSEQ multiplex PCR. The V and J calls and clone size come from that table; D and trimming were worked out from the DNA. The sample shows hundreds of thousands of clones, roughly 90% of them seen only once. V was clipped by 0 bases and J by 3 bases, with 11 bases between them. The CDR3 extends over 15 amino acids. CDR1 and CDR2 from the germline V gene are SGHNT and YYREEE (reference sequence).

This TCR was sampled from a woman aged 45-65 years who had been exposed to COVID-19. The chain recombines TRBV5-4 with TRBJ2-3; D gene uncertain. Input material: PBMCs or T cells enriched from blood (not recorded which). CDR3 in amino acids: CASSLDRERTDTQYF. In DNA form, the CDR3 reads TGTGCCAGCAGCTTGGACAGAGAGAGAACAGATACGCAGTATTTT.